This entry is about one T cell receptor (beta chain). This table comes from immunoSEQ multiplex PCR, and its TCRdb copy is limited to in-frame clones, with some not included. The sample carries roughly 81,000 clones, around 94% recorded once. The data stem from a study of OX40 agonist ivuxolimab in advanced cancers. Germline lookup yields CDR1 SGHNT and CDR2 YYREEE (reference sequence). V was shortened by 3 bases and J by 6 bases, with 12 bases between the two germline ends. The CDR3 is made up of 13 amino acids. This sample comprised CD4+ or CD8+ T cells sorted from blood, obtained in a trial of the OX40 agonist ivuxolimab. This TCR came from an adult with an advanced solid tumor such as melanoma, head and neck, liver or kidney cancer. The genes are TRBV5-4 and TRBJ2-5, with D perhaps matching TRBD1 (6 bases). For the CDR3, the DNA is TGTGCCAGCAGCTCTTACAGGGACAAGACCCAGTACTTC. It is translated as CASSSYRDKTQYF.